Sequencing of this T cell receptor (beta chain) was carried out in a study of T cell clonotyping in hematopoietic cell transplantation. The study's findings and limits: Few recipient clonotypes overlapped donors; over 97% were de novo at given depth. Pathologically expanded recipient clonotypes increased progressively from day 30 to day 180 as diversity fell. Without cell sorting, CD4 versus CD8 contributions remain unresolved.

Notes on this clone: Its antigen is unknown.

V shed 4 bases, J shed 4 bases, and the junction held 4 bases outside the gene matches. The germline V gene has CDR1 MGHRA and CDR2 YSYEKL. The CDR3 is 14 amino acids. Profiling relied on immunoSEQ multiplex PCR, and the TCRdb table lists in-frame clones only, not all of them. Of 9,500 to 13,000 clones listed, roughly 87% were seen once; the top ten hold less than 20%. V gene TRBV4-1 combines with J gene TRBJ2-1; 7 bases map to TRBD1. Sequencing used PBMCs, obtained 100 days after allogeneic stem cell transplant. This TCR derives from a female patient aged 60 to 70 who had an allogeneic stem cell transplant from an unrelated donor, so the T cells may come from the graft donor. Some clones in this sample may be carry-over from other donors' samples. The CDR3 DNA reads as TGCGCCAGCAGCCGCGGACAGGAGTACAATGAGCAGTTCTTC. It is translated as CASSRGQEYNEQFF.